This passage covers 24 T cell receptor beta chains from one sample sequenced in a study of a mutant IDH1 vaccine in newly diagnosed glioma (dated by TCRdb to about 2021). The time point label on this specimen signifies: baseline, week 1 (first vaccination visit). The treatment or condition label on this specimen signifies: pre-vaccination baseline after standard-of-care therapy. Libraries came from the immunoSEQ multiplex PCR assay. What TCRdb holds here is the immuneACCESS table cut down to in-frame rearrangements. Part of the clones is not present; checked against another copy, under half of the missing clones reflect an unresolved V gene, and the others are unexplained. Across this sample there are about 59,000 clones, with around 92% seen only once. In total, the top ten clones hold over 2.5% of the sample. The input for sequencing was PBMCs, taken from a glioma patient treated with radiotherapy, temozolomide or both. These receptors originate from a man aged 50-60 years with glioma.

This chain joins TRBV19 and TRBJ1-2; D is uncertain. The CDR3 consists of 13 residues. The germline V gene encodes CDR1 LNHDA and CDR2 SQIVND (reference sequence). Trimming took off 1 base at V and 7 bases at J, with 10 bases between the two ends. DNA for the CDR3: TGTGCCAGTAGTATAGGCCAGTTCCGTGGCTACACCTTC. Protein product: CASSIGQFRGYTF.

J is TRBJ1-2 and V is TRBV6-4; D call uncertain. Trimming shortened V by 5 bases and J by 4 bases, and 23 bases separated the two germline ends. Germline lookup yields CDR1 MRHNA and CDR2 SNTAGT. The CDR3 loop spans 17 amino acids. Here the CDR3 reads CASSPRGVVGETYGYTF. The CDR3 DNA follows: TGTGCCAGCAGTCCTCGAGGTGTTGTGGGAGAAACCTATGGCTACACCTTC.

This rearrangement joins TRBV7-8 to TRBJ1-3; D may be TRBD1 (5 bases). The V gene's germline CDR1 is SGHVS and CDR2 FQNEAQ. The CDR3 is 18 amino acids. Trimming left V 2 bases short and J 0 bases short, with 17 bases between. CDR3 coding DNA: TGTGCCAGCAGCTTACGTTTCCAGGGTCTATTCTCTGGAAACACCATATATTTT. Protein: CASSLRFQGLFSGNTIYF.

V usage is TRBV19 and J usage is TRBJ2-2; D perhaps matches TRBD1 (5 bases). This CDR3 has 14 amino acids. CDR1 is LNHDA, CDR2 SQIVND, per germline (reference sequence). Trimming shortened V by 2 bases and J by 6 bases, and 10 bases separated the two germline ends. CDR3 amino acids: CASSIIVRAGELFF. CDR3 coding DNA: TGTGCCAGTAGTATAATCGTCAGGGCCGGGGAGCTGTTTTTT.

This chain connects TRBV9 to TRBJ2-1; TRBD2 matches at 12 bases. This CDR3 is 15 amino acids long. After removal of 3 bases from V and 6 bases from J, the junction contained 4 bases not matched to a gene. Germline values: CDR1 SGDLS, CDR2 YYNGEE. The CDR3 sequence: CASSALAGGPNEQFF. CDR3 DNA: TGTGCCAGCAGCGCCCTAGCGGGAGGGCCCAATGAGCAGTTCTTC. Combining the CDR3 with reference TRBV9 and TRBJ2-1 gives the whole variable domain DSGVTQTPKHLITATGQRVTLRCSPRSGDLSVYWYQQSLDQGLQFLIQYYNGEERAKGNILERFSAQQFPDLHSELNLSSLELGDSALYFCASSALAGGPNEQFFGPGTRLTVL.

To note about this clone: A much larger clonotype is one base distant, so this may be a read error. V and J are TRBV7-9 and TRBJ1-1; D is unresolved. Per germline, CDR1 SEHNR and CDR2 FQNEAQ (reference sequence). V dropped 1 base and J dropped 0 bases, with 0 bases sitting between them. This CDR3 has 12 amino acids. The CDR3 DNA sequence: TGTGCCAGCAGCTTAGTGAACACTGAAGCTTTCTTT. Amino acids: CASSLVNTEAFF.

The chain couples TRBV7-2 to TRBJ2-7; D may be TRBD2 (7 bases). The CDR3 totals 15 residues. The V gene lost 1 base and the J gene lost 6 bases, with 16 bases spanning the gap. CDR1 and CDR2 from the germline V gene are SGHTA and FQGNSA. In DNA form, the CDR3 reads TGTGCCAGCAGCTTAGGGGGGGGCTACCCCCTCGAGCAGTACTTC. It specifies CASSLGGGYPLEQYF. The full variable domain, its missing parts supplied by reference TRBV7-2 and TRBJ2-7, is GAGVSQSPSNKVTEKGKDVELRCDPISGHTALYWYRQSLGQGLEFLIYFQGNSAPDKSGLPSDRFSAERTGGSVSTLTIQRTQQEDSAVYLCASSLGGGYPLEQYFGPGTRLTVT.

This clone was seen a single time. The chain joins TRBV5-6 to TRBJ1-1; D is unclear. The CDR3 runs to 11 residues. Looked up from germline, CDR1 is SGHDT and CDR2 is YYEEEE. The ends were cut back, 0 bases at V and 7 bases at J, with 4 bases in the middle. The DNA of the CDR3 is TGTGCCAGCAGCTTGGTCAGTGAAGCTTTCTTT. Translated, it gives CASSLVSEAFF.

This chain joins TRBV7-9 and TRBJ1-2, with D tentatively TRBD1 (6 bases). This CDR3 has 14 residues. Looked up from germline, CDR1 is SEHNR and CDR2 is FQNEAQ (reference sequence). Trimming left V 1 base short and J 4 bases short, with 10 bases between. CDR3 coding DNA: TGTGCCAGCAGCTTAGGGGACACCCCCTATGGCTACACCTTC. This gives the protein CASSLGDTPYGYTF. Full variable domain (outside the CDR3, taken from reference TRBV7-9 and TRBJ1-2): DTGVSQNPRHKITKRGQNVTFRCDPISEHNRLYWYRQTLGQGPEFLTYFQNEAQLEKSRLLSDRFSAERPKGSFSTLEIQRTEQGDSAMYLCASSLGDTPYGYTFGSGTRLTVV.

CDR3 sequence (DNA): TGTGCCAGCAGCGAACCCGACGTCCTTAACAATGAGCAGTTCTTC. This encodes CASSEPDVLNNEQFF. The chain links TRBV7-9 to TRBJ2-1; D unclear. The CDR3 sequence is 15 residues long. The germline V gene has CDR1 SEHNR and CDR2 FQNEAQ (reference sequence). V was pared by 5 bases and J by 5 bases, with 16 bases between.

The chain carries TRBV5-1 and TRBJ2-1; 12 nucleotides match TRBD2. CDR3 length equals 18 residues. The ends lost 0 bases at V and 4 bases at J; junction bases unmatched: 8. Germline V lookup: CDR1 SGHRS, CDR2 YFSETQ. This CDR3 is CASSLARAGTSGYNEQFF. In DNA form, the CDR3 reads TGCGCCAGCAGCTTGGCCAGGGCCGGGACTAGCGGGTACAATGAGCAGTTCTTC.

This rearrangement joins TRBV10-3 to TRBJ1-2, with D possibly TRBD1 on 5 matching bases. Germline V gene sequence: CDR1 ENHRY, CDR2 SYGVKD. Trimming removed 5 bases at V and 4 bases at J, with 8 bases between. The CDR3 runs to 12 residues. CDR3 sequence reads: CAISKDSYGYTF. As DNA, the CDR3 is TGTGCCATCAGTAAAGACAGCTATGGCTACACCTTC.

The V and J genes are TRBV18 and TRBJ2-5; no firm D call. The CDR3 contains 14 residues. Germline CDR1 KGHSH, CDR2 LQKENI. V dropped 3 bases and J dropped 8 bases, with 16 bases sitting between them. This CDR3 is CASSPRAREDTQYF. Here the CDR3 DNA reads TGTGCCAGCTCACCTCGGGCACGCGAGGATACCCAGTACTTC.

The rearrangement joins TRBV5-4 to TRBJ2-1; a possible D gene is TRBD2 (6 bases). Germline values: CDR1 SGHNT, CDR2 YYREEE (reference sequence). The CDR3 runs to 13 residues. V lost 0 bases and J 6 bases, leaving 7 bases between the germline ends. The CDR3: CASSLAGSNEQFF. CDR3 sequence (DNA): TGTGCCAGCAGCTTGGCCGGGAGCAATGAGCAGTTCTTC.

This clone has a handful of counts. The same CDR3 arises from other DNA sequences in this sample as well. The chain joins TRBV2 to TRBJ1-2; a possible D gene is TRBD1 (6 bases). The V end lost 3 bases, the J end lost 8 bases, and 10 bases lay between the germline ends. Germline-derived CDR1 and CDR2 are SNHLY and FYNNEI. CDR3 length: 12 amino acids. CDR3 amino acids: CASSDRGYGYTF. The CDR3 nucleotides read TGTGCCAGCAGTGACAGGGGTTACGGCTACACCTTC.

The chain combines TRBV19 with TRBJ1-4; possible D gene TRBD1, 5 bases. V gave up 10 bases and J gave up 12 bases, with 15 bases separating them. Per germline, CDR1 LNHDA and CDR2 SQIVND (reference sequence). The CDR3 runs to 11 residues. For the CDR3, the DNA is TGTGCCACCCTTGGACAAAAACAACTGTTTTTT. Translated, it gives CATLGQKQLFF.

V and J are TRBV30 and TRBJ1-5; D uncertain. V lost 0 bases and J lost 2, with 8 bases in between. The CDR3 runs to 14 residues. The germline gives CDR1 GTSNPN, CDR2 SVGIG (reference sequence). In DNA form, the CDR3 reads TGTGCCTGGAGTGTACAGAGGGGCAATCAGCCCCAGCATTTT. Translation: CAWSVQRGNQPQHF.

The chain uses TRBV5-1 and TRBJ2-3; 13 nucleotides align to TRBD2. Germline V lookup: CDR1 SGHRS, CDR2 YFSETQ. Unmatched junction bases numbered 3, after V lost 2 bases and J lost 6 bases. The CDR3 contains 15 residues. The CDR3: CASSFQTSGRDTQYF. The CDR3 coding sequence is TGCGCCAGCAGCTTCCAGACTAGCGGGAGGGATACGCAGTATTTT.

This clone was counted only a few times. The CDR3 is CASSLYAGYNEQFF. The CDR3 nucleotides read TGTGCCAGCAGCTTATATGCAGGATACAATGAGCAGTTCTTC. The chain recombines TRBV7-2 with TRBJ2-1; D is uncertain. Trimming pared 2 bases from V and 4 bases from J, leaving 9 bases between. This CDR3 region has 14 residues. From germline, CDR1 is SGHTA and CDR2 FQGNSA.

The rearrangement joins TRBV19 to TRBJ1-5; no firm D call. The CDR3 spans 16 residues. Per the germline V gene, CDR1 is LNHDA and CDR2 is SQIVND (reference sequence). V lost 4 bases and J lost 0, with 13 bases in between. The DNA of the CDR3 is TGTGCCAGTAGTAGAGGGCATCAGGATAGCAATCAGCCCCAGCATTTT. Its protein product is CASSRGHQDSNQPQHF.

This clone is termed medium-sized (0.01 to 0.1%). The chain carries TRBV30 and TRBJ1-2; TRBD1 matches at 9 bases. Germline V CDR1 and CDR2: GTSNPN, SVGIG (reference sequence). V lost 2 bases to trimming and J lost 6 bases; unmatched junction nucleotides: 10. This CDR3 has 15 residues. Written as DNA, the CDR3 is TGTGCCTGGAGTACAGGGACAGGGTATGGAGATGGCTACACCTTC. Translating gives CAWSTGTGYGDGYTF.

About this clone itself: The same CDR3 also results from other DNA sequences found in this sample. The chain uses TRBV19 and TRBJ1-1; D not certain. V was pared by 3 bases and J by 1 base, with 3 bases between. This CDR3 is built from 12 residues. Germline V gene sequence: CDR1 LNHDA, CDR2 SQIVND (reference sequence). The CDR3 loop is CASSIGNTEAFF. CDR3 DNA sequence: TGTGCCAGTAGTATCGGGAACACTGAAGCTTTCTTT.

CDR3 nucleotides: TGTGCCTGGAGTGCCTTAGGGACCCAGTACTTC. Its translation: CAWSALGTQYF. The chain combines TRBV30 with TRBJ2-5; D ambiguous. This CDR3 comprises 11 residues. V was trimmed by 1 base and J by 7 bases, leaving 7 bases between them. Germline V gives CDR1 GTSNPN, CDR2 SVGIG (reference sequence).

J is TRBJ1-3 and V is TRBV7-2, with a tentative D call TRBD1 (5 bases). Germline lookup yields CDR1 SGHTA and CDR2 FQGNSA. CDR3 length equals 18 residues. V lost 1 base to trimming and J lost 0 bases, with 16 bases between them. For the CDR3, the DNA is TGTGCCAGCAGCTTAGAGTACGGGACCGGACGCTCTGGAAACACCATATATTTT. It encodes CASSLEYGTGRSGNTIYF.